This entry lists 11 T cell receptor beta chains sequenced from one sample in a study of cytomegalovirus exposure and HLA in healthy donors. Vbeta (60) and Jbeta (13) primers were used in the PCR. Assay used: immunoSEQ multiplex PCR; TCRdb lists only in-frame clones, some missing. Of around 150,000 clones listed, over 70% are singletons. Specimen: PBMCs. The receptors stem from a woman aged 45-59 years in good health and CMV-seropositive.

The V and J genes are TRBV14 and TRBJ1-2; no clear D gene. With 4 bases removed from V and 7 bases from J, the gap between germline ends came to 16 bases. The CDR3 is 14 amino acids. In germline, CDR1 is SGHDN, CDR2 FVKESK. The CDR3 sequence is CASSPRNLEGGYTF. CDR3 sequence (DNA): TGTGCCAGCAGCCCGCGCAACCTCGAGGGTGGCTACACCTTC. The whole variable domain, remainder taken from reference TRBV14 and TRBJ1-2, is EAGVTQFPSHSVIEKGQTVTLRCDPISGHDNLYWYRRVMGKEIKFLLHFVKESKQDESGMPNNRFLAERTGGTYSTLKVQPAELEDSGVYFCASSPRNLEGGYTFGSGTRLTVV.

V and J are TRBV13 and TRBJ1-1, with D possibly TRBD1 on 6 matching bases. V gave up 5 bases and J gave up 4 bases, with 14 bases separating them. The CDR3 totals 14 residues. The germline CDR1 and CDR2 sequences are PRHDT and FYEKMQ (reference sequence). As DNA, the CDR3 is TGTGCCAGCAGCGAAACCGGACAGAGCACTGAAGCTTTCTTT. The encoded protein is CASSETGQSTEAFF.

This chain links TRBV29-1 with TRBJ2-3; 8 positions agree with TRBD2. The trim removed 7 bases at V and 2 bases at J, leaving 11 bases unmatched. Germline CDR1 and CDR2: SQVTM and ANQGSEA. The CDR3 sequence is 15 residues long. CDR3 protein: CSGQFGGGPTDTQYF. CDR3 DNA: TGCAGCGGACAGTTTGGCGGGGGGCCCACAGATACGCAGTATTTT.

A few counts support this clone. The chain carries TRBV2 and TRBJ1-6, with D unclear. Trimming took off 8 bases at V and 1 base at J, with 6 bases between the two ends. The CDR3 is 13 residues long. CDR1 and CDR2 (germline): SNHLY, FYNNEI. Here the CDR3 DNA reads TGTGCCAGCTCGGAGTCCTATAATTCACCCCTCCACTTT. Translating it yields CASSESYNSPLHF.

V is TRBV5-1 and J is TRBJ2-1; D unresolved. CDR1 and CDR2 from the germline V gene are SGHRS and YFSETQ. V lost 0 bases and J 3 bases, leaving 10 bases between the germline ends. The CDR3 extends over 15 amino acids. The CDR3 DNA is TGCGCCAGCAGCTTGGCACAGAATCGCTACAATGAGCAGTTCTTC. Translating gives CASSLAQNRYNEQFF.

The V gene is TRBV7-3, the J gene TRBJ1-3; D is undetermined. Germline V CDR1 and CDR2: SGHTA, FQGTGA. This CDR3 spans 15 amino acids. The V and J ends lost 2 bases and 1 base respectively, with 9 bases between them. The CDR3 is CASSLYGGSGNTIYF. The CDR3 nucleotides read TGTGCCAGCAGCTTATACGGCGGATCTGGAAACACCATATATTTT.

This chain uses TRBV10-3 with TRBJ2-5, with TRBD2 matching over 9 bases. The CDR3 covers 15 residues. Germline V lookup: CDR1 ENHRY, CDR2 SYGVKD. The V segment lost 2 bases and the J segment 5 bases; nucleotides outside the gene matches: 6. CDR3: CAISEEGLAGETQYF. DNA for the CDR3: TGTGCCATCAGTGAGGAGGGACTAGCTGGCGAGACCCAGTACTTC.

The chain recombines TRBV11-2 with TRBJ2-5; 14 bases are shared with TRBD2. CDR1 and CDR2 (germline): SGHAT, FQNNGV. J gave up 7 bases and V 3 bases, and 4 bases lay outside the gene matches. The CDR3 spans 15 residues. In DNA form, the CDR3 reads TGTGCCAGCAGCTTGACTAGCGGGGGGGTCGGGACCCAGTACTTC. Translation gives CASSLTSGGVGTQYF.

The chain is built from TRBV7-9 and TRBJ2-5; D is ambiguous. Per the germline V gene, CDR1 is SEHNR and CDR2 is FQNEAQ (reference sequence). Trimming stripped 1 base from V and 7 bases from J, with 4 bases between. This CDR3 contains 11 residues. CDR3 nucleotides: TGTGCCAGCAGCTTAGAGCTGACCCAGTACTTC. Translation gives CASSLELTQYF. Using reference TRBV7-9 and TRBJ2-5 for the parts outside the CDR3, the full variable domain is DTGVSQNPRHKITKRGQNVTFRCDPISEHNRLYWYRQTLGQGPEFLTYFQNEAQLEKSRLLSDRFSAERPKGSFSTLEIQRTEQGDSAMYLCASSLELTQYFGPGTRLLVL.

J is TRBJ1-2 and V is TRBV25-1; D ambiguous. V was trimmed by 8 bases and J by 6 bases, leaving 13 bases between them. The CDR3 contains 12 residues. CDR1 MGHDK and CDR2 SYGVNS come from the germline V gene. This chain's CDR3 is CASSPGHHGYTF. DNA for the CDR3: TGTGCCAGCTCCCCGGGTCATCATGGCTACACCTTC.

This chain connects TRBV4-1 to TRBJ1-1, with 7 positions matching TRBD1. The CDR3 covers 14 residues. V dropped 1 base and J dropped 6; count of bases not matched to a gene: 5. CDR1 and CDR2 from the germline V gene are MGHRA and YSYEKL. The CDR3 DNA is TGCGCCAGCAGCCAAGGACAGGGTTCTCCTGAAGCTTTCTTT. It encodes CASSQGQGSPEAFF.